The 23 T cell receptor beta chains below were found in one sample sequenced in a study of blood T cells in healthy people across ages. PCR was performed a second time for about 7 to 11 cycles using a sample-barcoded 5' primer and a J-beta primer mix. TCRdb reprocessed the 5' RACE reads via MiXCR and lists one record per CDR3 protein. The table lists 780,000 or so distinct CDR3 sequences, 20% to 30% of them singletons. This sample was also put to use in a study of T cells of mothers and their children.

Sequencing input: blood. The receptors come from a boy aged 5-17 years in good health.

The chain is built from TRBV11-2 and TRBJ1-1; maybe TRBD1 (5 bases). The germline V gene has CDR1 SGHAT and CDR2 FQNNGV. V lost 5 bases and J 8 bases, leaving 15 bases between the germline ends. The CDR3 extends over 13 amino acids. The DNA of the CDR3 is TGTGCCAGCAGCCTGGGACGGTTCACCGAAGCTTTCTTT. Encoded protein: CASSLGRFTEAFF.

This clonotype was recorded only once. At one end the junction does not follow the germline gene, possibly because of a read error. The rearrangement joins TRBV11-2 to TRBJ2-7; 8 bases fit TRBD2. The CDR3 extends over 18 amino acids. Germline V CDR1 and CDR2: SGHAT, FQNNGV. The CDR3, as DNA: TGTGCCAGCGGCTTAGGTGGCGATAGTAGCGGGGACCCCTACGAGCAGTACTTC. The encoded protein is CASGLGGDSSGDPYEQYF. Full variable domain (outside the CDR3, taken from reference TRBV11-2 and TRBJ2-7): EAGVAQSPRYKIIEKRQSVAFWCNPISGHATLYWYQQILGQGPKLLIQFQNNGVVDDSQLPKDRFSAERLKGVDSTLKIQPAKLEDSAVYLCASGLGGDSSGDPYEQYFGPGTRLTVT.

This chain's CDR3 is CASSQEATGGNEQFF. CDR3 sequence (DNA): TGCGCCAGCAGCCAAGAGGCCACCGGAGGGAATGAGCAGTTCTTC. V and J are TRBV4-3 and TRBJ2-1; weak D call: TRBD2 (6 bases). The CDR3 spans 15 residues. Per the germline V gene, CDR1 is LGHNA and CDR2 is YSLEER. V lost 0 bases, J lost 7 bases, and 13 bases lay in between.

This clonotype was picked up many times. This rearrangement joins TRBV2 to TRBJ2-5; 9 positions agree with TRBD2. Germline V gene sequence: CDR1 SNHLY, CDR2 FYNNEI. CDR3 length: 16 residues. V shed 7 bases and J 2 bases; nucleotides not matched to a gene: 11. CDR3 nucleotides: TGTGCCAGCACCCTAGGACTAGCGCGAACTCAAGAGACCCAGTACTTC. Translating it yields CASTLGLARTQETQYF.

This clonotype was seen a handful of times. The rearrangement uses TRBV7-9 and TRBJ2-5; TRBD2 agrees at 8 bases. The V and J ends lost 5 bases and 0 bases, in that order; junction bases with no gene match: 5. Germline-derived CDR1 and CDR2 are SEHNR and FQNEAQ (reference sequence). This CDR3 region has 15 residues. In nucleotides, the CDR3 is TGTGCCAGCAGCGGAATAGCGGGGTACCAAGAGACCCAGTACTTC. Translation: CASSGIAGYQETQYF.

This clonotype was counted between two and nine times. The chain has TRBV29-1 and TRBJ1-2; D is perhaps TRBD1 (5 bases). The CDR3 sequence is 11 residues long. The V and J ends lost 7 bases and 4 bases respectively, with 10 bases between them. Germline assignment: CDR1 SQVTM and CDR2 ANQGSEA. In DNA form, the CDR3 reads TGCAGCGCGGGGACGGTCTATGGCTACACCTTC. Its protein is CSAGTVYGYTF.

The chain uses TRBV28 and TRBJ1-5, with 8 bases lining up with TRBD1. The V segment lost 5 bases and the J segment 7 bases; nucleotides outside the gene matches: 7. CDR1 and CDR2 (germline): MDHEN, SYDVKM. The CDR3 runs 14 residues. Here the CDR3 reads CASSPDRGEQPQHF. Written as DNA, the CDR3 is TGTGCCAGCAGTCCCGACAGGGGAGAACAGCCCCAGCATTTT.

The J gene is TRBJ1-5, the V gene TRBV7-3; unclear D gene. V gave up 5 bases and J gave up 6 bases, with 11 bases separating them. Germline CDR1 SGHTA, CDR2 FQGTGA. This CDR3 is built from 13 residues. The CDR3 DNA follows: TGTGCCAGCAGCCTTGATTCTTTTCAGCCCCAGCATTTT. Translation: CASSLDSFQPQHF. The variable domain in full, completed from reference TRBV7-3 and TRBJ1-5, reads GAGVSQTPSNKVTEKGKYVELRCDPISGHTALYWYRQSLGQGPEFLIYFQGTGAADDSGLPNDRFFAVRPEGSVSTLKIQRTERGDSAVYLCASSLDSFQPQHFGDGTRLSIL.

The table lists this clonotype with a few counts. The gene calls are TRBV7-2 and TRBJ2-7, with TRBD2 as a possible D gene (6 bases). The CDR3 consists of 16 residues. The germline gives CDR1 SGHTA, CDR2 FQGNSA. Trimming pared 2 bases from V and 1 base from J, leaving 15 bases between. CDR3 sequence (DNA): TGTGCCAGCAGCTTATGGGGCCTCGGGACTTCCTACGAGCAGTACTTC. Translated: CASSLWGLGTSYEQYF.

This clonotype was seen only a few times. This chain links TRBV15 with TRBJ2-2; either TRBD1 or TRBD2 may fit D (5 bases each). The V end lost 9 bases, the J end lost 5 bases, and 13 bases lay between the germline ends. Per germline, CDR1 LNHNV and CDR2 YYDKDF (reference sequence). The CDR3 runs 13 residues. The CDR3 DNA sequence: TGTGCCACTCGGGGCGGCGGGACCGGGGAGCTGTTTTTT. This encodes CATRGGGTGELFF. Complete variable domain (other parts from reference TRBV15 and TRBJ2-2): DAMVIQNPRYQVTQFGKPVTLSCSQTLNHNVMYWYQQKSSQAPKLLFHYYDKDFNNEADTPDNFQSRRPNTSFCFLDIRSPGLGDTAMYLCATRGGGTGELFFGEGSRLTVL.

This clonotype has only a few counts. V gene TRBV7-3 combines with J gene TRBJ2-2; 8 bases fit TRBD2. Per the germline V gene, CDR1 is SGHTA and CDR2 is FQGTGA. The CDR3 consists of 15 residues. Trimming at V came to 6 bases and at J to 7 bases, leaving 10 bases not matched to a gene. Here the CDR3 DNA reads TGTGCCAGCAGTTTTTCGGCGGGAGGTATCGGGGAGCTGTTTTTT. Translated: CASSFSAGGIGELFF.

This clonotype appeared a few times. The CDR3, as DNA: TGTGCCAGCGGAGCGAGGCTAGCGGGAGGTTTCCCCGATACGCAGTATTTT. This encodes CASGARLAGGFPDTQYF. The chain is built from TRBV27 and TRBJ2-3; 11 nucleotides align to TRBD2. V dropped 8 bases and J dropped 6; count of bases not matched to a gene: 16. The germline V gene encodes CDR1 MNHEY and CDR2 SMNVEV (reference sequence). This CDR3 region has 17 residues.

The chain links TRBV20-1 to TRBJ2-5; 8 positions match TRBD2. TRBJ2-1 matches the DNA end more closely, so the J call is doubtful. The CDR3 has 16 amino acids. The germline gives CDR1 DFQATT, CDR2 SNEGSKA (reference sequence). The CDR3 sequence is CSAVPRQRGLYNEQFF. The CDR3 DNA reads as TGCAGTGCCGTCCCCCGGCAGCGGGGGCTTTACAATGAGCAGTTCTTC.

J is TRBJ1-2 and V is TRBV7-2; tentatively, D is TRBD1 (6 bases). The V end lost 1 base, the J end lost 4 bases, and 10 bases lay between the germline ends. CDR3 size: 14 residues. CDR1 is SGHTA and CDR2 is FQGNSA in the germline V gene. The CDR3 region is CASSLVGQTYGYTF. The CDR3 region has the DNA TGTGCCAGCAGCTTAGTAGGACAGACCTATGGCTACACCTTC.

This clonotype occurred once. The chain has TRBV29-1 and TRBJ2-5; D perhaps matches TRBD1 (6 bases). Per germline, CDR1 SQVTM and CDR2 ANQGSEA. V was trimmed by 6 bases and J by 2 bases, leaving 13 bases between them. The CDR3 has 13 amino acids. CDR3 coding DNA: TGCAGCGTGACAGGAGCACTTCAAGAGACCCAGTACTTC. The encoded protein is CSVTGALQETQYF. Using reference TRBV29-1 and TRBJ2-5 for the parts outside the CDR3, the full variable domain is SAVISQKPSRDICQRGTSLTIQCQVDSQVTMMFWYRQQPGQSLTLIATANQGSEATYESGFVIDKFPISRPNLTFSTLTVSNMSPEDSSIYLCSVTGALQETQYFGPGTRLLVL.

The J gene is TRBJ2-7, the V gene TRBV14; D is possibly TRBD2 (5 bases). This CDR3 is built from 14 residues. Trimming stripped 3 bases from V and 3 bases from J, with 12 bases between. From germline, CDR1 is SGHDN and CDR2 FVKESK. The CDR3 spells CASSHRGRVYEQYF. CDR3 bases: TGTGCCAGCAGCCATCGAGGGCGTGTCTACGAGCAGTACTTC.

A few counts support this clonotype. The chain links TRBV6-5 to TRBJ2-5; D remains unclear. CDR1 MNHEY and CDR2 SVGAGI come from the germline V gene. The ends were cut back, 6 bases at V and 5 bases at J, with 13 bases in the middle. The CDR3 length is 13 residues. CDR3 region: CASSGPLKETQYF. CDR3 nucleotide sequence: TGTGCCAGCAGCGGACCCCTAAAGGAGACCCAGTACTTC.

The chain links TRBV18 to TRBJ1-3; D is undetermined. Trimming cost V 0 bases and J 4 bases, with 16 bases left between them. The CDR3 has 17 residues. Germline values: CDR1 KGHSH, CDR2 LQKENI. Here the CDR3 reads CASSPPGGSIDGNTIYF. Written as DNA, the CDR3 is TGTGCCAGCTCACCACCGGGAGGGTCGATCGACGGAAACACCATATATTTT.

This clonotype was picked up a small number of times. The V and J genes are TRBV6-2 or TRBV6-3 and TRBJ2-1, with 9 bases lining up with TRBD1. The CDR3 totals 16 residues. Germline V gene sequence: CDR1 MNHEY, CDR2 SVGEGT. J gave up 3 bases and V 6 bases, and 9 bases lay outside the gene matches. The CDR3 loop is CASSKTSGQGYNEQFF. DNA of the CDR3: TGTGCCAGCAGCAAAACCTCGGGACAGGGCTACAATGAGCAGTTCTTC.

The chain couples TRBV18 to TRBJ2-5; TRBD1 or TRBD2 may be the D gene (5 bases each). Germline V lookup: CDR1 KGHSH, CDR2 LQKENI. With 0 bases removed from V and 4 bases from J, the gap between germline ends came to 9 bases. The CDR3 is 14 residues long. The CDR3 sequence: CASSPPGDPETQYF. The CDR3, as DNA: TGTGCCAGCTCACCACCCGGGGACCCAGAGACCCAGTACTTC.

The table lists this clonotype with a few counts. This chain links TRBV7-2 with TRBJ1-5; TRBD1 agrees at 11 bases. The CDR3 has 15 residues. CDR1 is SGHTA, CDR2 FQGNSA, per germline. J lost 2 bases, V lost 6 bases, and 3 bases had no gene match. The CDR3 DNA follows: TGTGCCAGCAGGCAGGGACAGGGGGGCAATCAGCCCCAGCATTTT. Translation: CASRQGQGGNQPQHF.

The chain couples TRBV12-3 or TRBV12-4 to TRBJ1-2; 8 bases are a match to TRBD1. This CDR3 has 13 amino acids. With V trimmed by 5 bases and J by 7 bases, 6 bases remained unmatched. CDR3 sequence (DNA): TGTGCCAGCAGTCCCGACAGGGGAGCTGGCTACACCTTC. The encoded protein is CASSPDRGAGYTF.

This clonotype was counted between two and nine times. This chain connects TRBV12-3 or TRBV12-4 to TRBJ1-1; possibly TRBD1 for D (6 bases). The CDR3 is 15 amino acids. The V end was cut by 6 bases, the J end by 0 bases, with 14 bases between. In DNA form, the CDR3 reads TGTGCCAGCAGCAGGTGGGGGGGGCTGAACACTGAAGCTTTCTTT. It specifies CASSRWGGLNTEAFF.